This TCR beta chain was captured by sequencing in a study of OX40 agonist ivuxolimab in advanced cancers. Method: immunoSEQ multiplex PCR; TCRdb's copy keeps in-frame clones and lacks some. The sample includes approximately 43,000 clones, approximately 88% of them seen just once. The sample consisted of CD4+ or CD8+ T cells sorted from blood, taken in a trial of the OX40 agonist ivuxolimab. This TCR was sampled from an adult with an advanced solid tumor such as melanoma, head and neck, liver or kidney cancer.

The CDR3 region has the DNA TGTGCCAGCAGCCTCTGGACATATGGCTACACCTTC. Protein: CASSLWTYGYTF. This chain joins TRBV5-6 and TRBJ1-2; D possibly corresponds to TRBD1 (5 bases). This CDR3 is built from 12 residues. Deletions cut 4 bases from V and 5 bases from J, with 9 bases between. Germline V gives CDR1 SGHDT, CDR2 YYEEEE.